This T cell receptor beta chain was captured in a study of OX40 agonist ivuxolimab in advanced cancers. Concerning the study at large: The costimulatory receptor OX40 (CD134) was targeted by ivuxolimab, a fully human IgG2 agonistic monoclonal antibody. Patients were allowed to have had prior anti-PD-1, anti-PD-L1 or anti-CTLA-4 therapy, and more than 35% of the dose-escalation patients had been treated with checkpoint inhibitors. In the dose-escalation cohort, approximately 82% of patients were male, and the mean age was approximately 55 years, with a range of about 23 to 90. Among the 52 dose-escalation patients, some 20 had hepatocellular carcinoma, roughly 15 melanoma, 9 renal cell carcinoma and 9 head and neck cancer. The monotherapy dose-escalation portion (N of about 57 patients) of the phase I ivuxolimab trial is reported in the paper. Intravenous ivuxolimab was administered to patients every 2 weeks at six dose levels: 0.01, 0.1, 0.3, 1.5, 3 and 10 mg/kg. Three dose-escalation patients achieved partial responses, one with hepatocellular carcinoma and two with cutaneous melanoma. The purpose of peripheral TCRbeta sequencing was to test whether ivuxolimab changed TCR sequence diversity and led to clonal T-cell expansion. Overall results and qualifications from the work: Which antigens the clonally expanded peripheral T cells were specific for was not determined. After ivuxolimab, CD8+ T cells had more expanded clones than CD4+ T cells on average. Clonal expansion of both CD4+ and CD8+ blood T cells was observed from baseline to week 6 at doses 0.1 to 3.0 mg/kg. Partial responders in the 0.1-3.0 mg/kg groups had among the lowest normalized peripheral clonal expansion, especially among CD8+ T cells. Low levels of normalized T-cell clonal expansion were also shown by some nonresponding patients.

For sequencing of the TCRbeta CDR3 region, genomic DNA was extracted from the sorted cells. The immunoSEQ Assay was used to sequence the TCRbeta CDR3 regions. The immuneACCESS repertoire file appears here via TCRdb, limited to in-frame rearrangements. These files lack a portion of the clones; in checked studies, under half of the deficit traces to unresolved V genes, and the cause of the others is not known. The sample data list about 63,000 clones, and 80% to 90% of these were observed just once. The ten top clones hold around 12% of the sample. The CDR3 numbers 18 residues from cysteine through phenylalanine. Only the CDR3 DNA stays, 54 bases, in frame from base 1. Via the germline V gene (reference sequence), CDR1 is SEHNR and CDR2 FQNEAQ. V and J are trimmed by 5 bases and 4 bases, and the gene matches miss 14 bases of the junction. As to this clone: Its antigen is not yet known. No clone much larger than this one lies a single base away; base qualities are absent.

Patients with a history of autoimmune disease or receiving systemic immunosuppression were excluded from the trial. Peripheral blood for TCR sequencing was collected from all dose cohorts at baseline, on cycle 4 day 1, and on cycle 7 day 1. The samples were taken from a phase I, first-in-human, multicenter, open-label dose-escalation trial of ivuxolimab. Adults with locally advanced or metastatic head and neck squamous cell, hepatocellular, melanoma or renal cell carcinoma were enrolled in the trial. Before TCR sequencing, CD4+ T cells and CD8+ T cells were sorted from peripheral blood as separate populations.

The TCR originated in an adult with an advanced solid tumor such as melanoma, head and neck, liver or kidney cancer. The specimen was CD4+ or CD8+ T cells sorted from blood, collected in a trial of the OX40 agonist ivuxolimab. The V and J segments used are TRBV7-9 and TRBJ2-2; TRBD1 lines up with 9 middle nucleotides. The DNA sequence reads TGTGCCAGCAGCCCGCGGACAGGGGAGTTAAGGCGCACCGGGGAGCTGTTTTTT. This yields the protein CASSPRTGELRRTGELFF.